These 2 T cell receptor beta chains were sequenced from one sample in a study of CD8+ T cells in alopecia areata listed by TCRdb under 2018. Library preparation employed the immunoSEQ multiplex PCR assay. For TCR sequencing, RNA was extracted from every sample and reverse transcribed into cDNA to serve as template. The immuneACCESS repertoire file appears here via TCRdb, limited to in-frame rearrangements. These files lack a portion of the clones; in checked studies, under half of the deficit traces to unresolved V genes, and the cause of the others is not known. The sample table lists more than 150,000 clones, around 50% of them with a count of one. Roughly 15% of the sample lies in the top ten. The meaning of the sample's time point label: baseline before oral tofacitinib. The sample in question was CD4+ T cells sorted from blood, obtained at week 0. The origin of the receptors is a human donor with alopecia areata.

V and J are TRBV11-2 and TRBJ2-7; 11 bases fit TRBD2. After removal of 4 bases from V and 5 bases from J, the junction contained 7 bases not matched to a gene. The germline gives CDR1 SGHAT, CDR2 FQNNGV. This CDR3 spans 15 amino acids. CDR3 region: CASSSALAGVHEQYF. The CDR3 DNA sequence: TGTGCCAGCAGCTCAGCACTAGCGGGGGTCCACGAGCAGTACTTC. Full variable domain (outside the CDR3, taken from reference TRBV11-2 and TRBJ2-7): EAGVAQSPRYKIIEKRQSVAFWCNPISGHATLYWYQQILGQGPKLLIQFQNNGVVDDSQLPKDRFSAERLKGVDSTLKIQPAKLEDSAVYLCASSSALAGVHEQYFGPGTRLTVT.

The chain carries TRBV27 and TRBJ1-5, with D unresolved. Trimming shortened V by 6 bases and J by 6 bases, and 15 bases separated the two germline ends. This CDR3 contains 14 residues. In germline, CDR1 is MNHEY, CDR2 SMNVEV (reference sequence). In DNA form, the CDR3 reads TGTGCCAGCAGCATTGGTGGAGAGGGTCAGCCCCAGCATTTT. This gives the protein CASSIGGEGQPQHF.